This T cell receptor (beta chain) appears in the sequencing data of a study of monozygotic twins with inflammatory bowel disease (dated by TCRdb to between 2018 and 2021). Describing the broader study: A total of 28 monozygotic twin pairs were included in the full study, comprising nine German pairs (four IBD-concordant, five IBD-discordant) and 19 IBD-discordant Danish pairs. Each individual had, on average, about 151 000 unique TCRalpha sequences and 181 000 unique TCRbeta sequences available for analysis. The search for disease-associated traits relied mainly on comparing, within discordant pairs, IBD patients with their genetically identical healthy co-twins. Points the paper makes about the study in general: Compared with healthy twins, IBD patients had fewer clonotypes in common with other individuals, a difference most pronounced in patients showing signs of disease activity. Because patients received different immunosuppressive treatments, the repertoires may have picked up extra background noise and variability between individuals. No single strong signal or clonotype linked to IBD turned up in the results, so the idea that one exists was not supported. Measured by the inverse Simpson index, TCRbeta repertoire diversity was lower in IBD patients than in their healthy co-twins. Distinction between different T cell subtypes could not be achieved in the analysis. Repertoire similarity did not differ between concordant and discordant twins, possibly due to limited statistical power.

From each donor, an approximately 2.5 ml peripheral blood sample was collected into PAXgene tubes and kept at -80 degrees C. Total RNA was isolated from whole blood with the PAXgene blood miRNA kit on an automated QIAcube, without T cell sorting. Deep TCRalpha and TCRbeta repertoire profiling with unique molecular barcoding was performed on peripheral blood of monozygotic twin pairs concordant or discordant for inflammatory bowel disease. Smoking habits were recorded for all twin pairs, and individuals were classified as current, former or never smokers. For this clonotype: Its recognized antigen is unknown.

According to the germline V gene (reference sequence), CDR1 reads LNHNV and CDR2 reads YYDKDF. The CDR3, from cysteine to phenylalanine, totals 15 residues. No DNA was logged. Preparation of the library involved 5' RACE. Preparation of each TCR library used around 3.5 ug of total RNA. For each sample, cDNA was synthesized in eight separate reactions using SMARTScribe reverse transcriptase. During cDNA synthesis, unique molecular identifiers containing a 6-nucleotide sample barcode were introduced by template switching. Amplification of TCRalpha and TCRbeta cDNA involved two nested PCRs of 16 and 9 cycles, and each PCR was followed by bead purification. Before amplification, cDNA was treated with uracil DNA-glycosylase and purified using the QIAquick PCR purification kit. The second PCR added Illumina TruSeq-compatible adapters along with sample-specific barcodes. TapeStation and Qubit were used to check library quality and concentration, and 5 to 6.5 ng of each library went into the pool. The pooled libraries were sequenced with 2 x 100 bp reads and custom sequencing primers on an Illumina HiSeq2500 single-index Rapid Run. The paper's data handling went like this. UMI-based consensus assembly with MiGEC version 1.2.6 was used to correct PCR and sequencing errors. V(D)J alignment, clonotype assembly and CDR3 extraction were performed with MiXCR version 2.1.1. To normalise gene usage, clonotype sharing and MAIT/NKT TCR abundance, the top 1000, 10 000 and 20 000 clonotypes in each sample were analysed. After downsampling to 27 000 UMIs, diversity was calculated as the inverse Simpson index using the vegan R package. Paired Mann-Whitney U tests were applied to discordant twin pairs, with Benjamini-Hochberg correction for multiple testing. The reads, reprocessed by TCRdb, yield one row per CDR3 protein sequence and no DNA. It is TCRdb's table, rather than the study itself, that gives the V and J calls and clone size. The table held for this sample gives fewer than 550,000 distinct CDR3 sequences. Around 2.5% of the sample is taken by the ten largest.

The origin of this receptor is a human donor with ulcerative colitis or Crohn's disease, or a healthy co-twin of an affected twin (not recorded which). The V and J segments used are TRBV15 and TRBJ2-3; with no DNA, the TCRdb D assignment of TRBD2 cannot be verified. Sequenced input: blood. The CDR3 loop reads CATRISSGGTDTQYF.